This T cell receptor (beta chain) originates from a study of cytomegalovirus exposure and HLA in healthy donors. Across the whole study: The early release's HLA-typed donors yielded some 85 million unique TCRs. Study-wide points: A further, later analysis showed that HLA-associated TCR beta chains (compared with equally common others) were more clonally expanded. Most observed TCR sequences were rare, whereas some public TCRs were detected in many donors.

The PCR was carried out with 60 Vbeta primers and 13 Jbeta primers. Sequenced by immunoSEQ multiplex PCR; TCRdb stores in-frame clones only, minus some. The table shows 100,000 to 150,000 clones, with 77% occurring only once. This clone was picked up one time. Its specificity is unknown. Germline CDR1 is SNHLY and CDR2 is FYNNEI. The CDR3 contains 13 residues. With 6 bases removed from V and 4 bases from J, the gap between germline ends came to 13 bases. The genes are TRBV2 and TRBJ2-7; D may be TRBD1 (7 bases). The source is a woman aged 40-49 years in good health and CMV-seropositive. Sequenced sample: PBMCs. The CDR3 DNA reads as TGTGCCAGCAGCAGGGGGGTCTTATACGAGCAGTACTTC. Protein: CASSRGVLYEQYF.